This T cell receptor (beta chain) was retrieved from a study of Ad26.COV2.S vaccination and SARS-CoV-2 variants. CDR1 SGHRS and CDR2 YFSETQ come from the germline V gene. This CDR3 comprises 15 residues. V was clipped by 1 base and J by 8 bases, with 15 bases between them. Treatment reported: 15 to 20 received Ad26.COV2.S at low or high dose, single or two shots; 5 received placebo; per-sample allocation not given. After the first vaccine or placebo injection, samples were drawn on day 63. This vaccine is an Ad26 vector that expresses the Wuhan-strain SARS-CoV-2 spike. Assay: immunoSEQ multiplex PCR; the TCRdb copy retains only in-frame clones and omits some. The table records about 400,000 clones, approximately 86% of them present only once.

Sequencing was performed on peripheral blood, taken in a trial of Ad26.COV2.S vaccine versus placebo. The J gene is TRBJ1-4, the V gene TRBV5-1; the D is unclear. The TCR originated in a person aged 18-65 years who received the Ad26.COV2.S COVID-19 vaccine or a placebo. CDR3 DNA: TGCGCCAGCAGCTTGTTGCGGGCAGAGGACGAAAAACTGTTTTTT. As protein: CASSLLRAEDEKLFF.